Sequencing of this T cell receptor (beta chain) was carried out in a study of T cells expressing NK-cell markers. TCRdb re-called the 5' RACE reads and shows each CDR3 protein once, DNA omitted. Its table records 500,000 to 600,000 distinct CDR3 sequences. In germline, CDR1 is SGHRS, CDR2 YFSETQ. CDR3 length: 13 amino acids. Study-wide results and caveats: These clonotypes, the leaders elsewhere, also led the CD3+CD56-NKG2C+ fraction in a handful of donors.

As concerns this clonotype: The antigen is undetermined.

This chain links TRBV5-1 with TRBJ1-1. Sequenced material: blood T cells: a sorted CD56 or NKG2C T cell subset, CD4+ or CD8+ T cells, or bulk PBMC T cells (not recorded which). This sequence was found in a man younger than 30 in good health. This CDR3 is CASSLAVRKEAFF.